This T cell receptor (beta chain) was sequenced in a study of blood T cell repertoires in COVID-19 (dated by TCRdb to 2020 to 2021). Regarding the complete study: Collaborator samples came from the United States, Italy and Spain and covered acute and convalescent phases of COVID-19. The prospective study material was composed of cDNA or gDNA derived from T cells, B-cell-depleted T cells, or PBMCs. Deeply sampled blood TCRbeta repertoires from subjects exposed to, actively infected with, or recovered from COVID-19 were included in the dataset. The repertoires were released in a freely available public database meant as a resource for research on the immune response to SARS-CoV-2. Samples came from the ongoing ImmuneRACE study (first 160 participants) plus 1,254 subjects from 6 global collaborators. Sample metadata almost always included a de-identified subject ID, COVID-19 status, age in years and sex. Where available, HLA class I and class II types were taken from metadata supplied by the sample provider and were not determined by assay-based typing.

With respect to this clone: What this receptor recognizes is not known. No per-base quality is available; no much larger clone lies one base away.

TCRbeta CDR3 regions were amplified from genomic DNA using the immunoSEQ Assay, a bias-controlled multiplex PCR. The paper's data handling went like this. Within the assay, amplification of reference gene primers was used to estimate how many nucleated cells each sample contained. To quantify the absolute abundance of each unique TCRbeta CDR3 rearrangement, sequence reads were collapsed and filtered. For each sample, productive Simpson clonality was calculated by taking the square root of Simpson's diversity index across productive rearrangements. This is the immuneACCESS table as TCRdb keeps it, with only in-frame sequences that have V and J called. A part of the clones is gone; compared with another copy, unresolved V genes explain less than half, and the rest is unexplained. The V and J calls and clone size come from that table; D and trimming were worked out from the DNA. The sample contains approximately 200,000 clones, roughly 80% of them found a single time. The ten top clones hold roughly 5% of the sample.

Collaborating institutions collected whole blood in K2EDTA tubes following their own protocols. For TCRbeta analysis, collaborators shipped samples in one of three forms: frozen whole blood, isolated PBMCs, or DNA extracted from either of those sample types. Reading from cysteine to phenylalanine, the CDR3 counts 15 amino acids. Only the CDR3 portion is preserved as DNA: 45 bases, with reading frame beginning at the first base. From the germline V gene, CDR1 is SGHTA and CDR2 is FQGNSA. The paper as a whole reports these results and caveats: How much clinical and demographic metadata was included differed by source and by participant, and the metadata was provided uncurated.

The sequencing sample was made of peripheral blood. The sequence came from a woman aged 25 to 39 with acute or convalescent COVID-19. The sequence joins TRBV7-2 to TRBJ2-6, with 7 bases matching TRBD2. The base sequence is TGTTCATCCAGAGCGGGGAGCTCTGGGGCCAACGTCCTGACTTTC. The resulting protein is CSSRAGSSGANVLTF.